These T cell receptor beta chains were read from a single sample in a study of CD8 T cells in Susac syndrome. Each CDR3 protein is one row after TCRdb ran MiXCR on the immunoSEQ multiplex PCR reads. The sample yields about 130,000 distinct CDR3 sequences, under 95% seen once. The sequencing sample was made of CD8+ T cells from PBMCs. These receptors were taken from a human donor with multiple sclerosis. CDR3s include the opening cysteine and the closing phenylalanine or tryptophan. D genes are given only for firm matches. Size tells how often a clone was seen (once, few, many) or the class of an expanded clone, and some rows leave it out.

TRBJ1-1	TRBV6-5	.	.	CASSQMDGGNTEAFF	TGTGCCAGCAGTCAGATGGACGGGGGTAACACTGAAGCTTTCTTT
TRBJ2-5	TRBV12-3/TRBV12-4	.	.	CASSFTGRGTQYF	TGTGCCAGCAGCTTTACAGGCCGAGGGACCCAGTACTTC
TRBJ2-1	TRBV4-1	.	.	CASSQEEYNEQFF	TGCGCCAGCAGCCAAGAGGAATACAATGAGCAGTTCTTC
TRBJ1-5	TRBV19	.	.	CASSLQGGNQPQHF	TGTGCCAGTAGCTTACAGGGAGGGAATCAGCCCCAGCATTTT
TRBJ2-1	TRBV5-6	.	TRBD2	CASSLVSGLAGGVEQFF	TGTGCCAGCAGCTTGGTATCGGGTCTAGCGGGAGGGGTTGAGCAGTTCTTC
TRBJ2-5	TRBV20-1	.	TRBD2	CSARTSGTETQYF	TGCAGTGCAAGGACTAGCGGGACAGAGACCCAGTACTTC
TRBJ2-7	TRBV19	.	.	CASSQGPGEQYF	TGTGCCAGTAGCCAGGGCCCCGGGGAGCAGTACTTC
TRBJ2-2	TRBV19	.	TRBD2	CASTRGSGSPTGELFF	TGTGCCAGTACCCGAGGTAGCGGGAGTCCCACCGGGGAGCTGTTTTTT
TRBJ1-5	TRBV11-2	.	.	CASSNPAENSQPQHF	TGTGCCAGCAGCAACCCGGCAGAGAATAGTCAGCCCCAGCATTTT
TRBJ1-1	TRBV29-1	.	.	CSGVYTEAFF	TGCAGCGGAGTATATACTGAAGCTTTCTTT
TRBJ1-5	TRBV12-3/TRBV12-4	.	TRBD1	CASSPGTGGHQPQHF	TGTGCCAGCAGTCCGGGGACAGGGGGTCATCAGCCCCAGCATTTT
TRBJ1-4	TRBV4-3	.	.	CASKQAFNEKLFF	TGCGCCAGCAAACAGGCCTTTAATGAAAAACTGTTTTTT
TRBJ1-1	TRBV20-1	.	.	CSAIPGNTEAFF	TGCAGTGCTATCCCAGGGAACACTGAAGCTTTCTTT
TRBJ2-5	TRBV12-5	.	TRBD1	CASGPGQDNTQETQYF	TGTGCTAGTGGCCCCGGACAGGACAACACACAAGAGACCCAGTACTTC
TRBJ1-1	TRBV9	.	.	CASSALREATEAFF	TGTGCCAGCAGCGCCCTCCGAGAGGCCACTGAAGCTTTCTTT
TRBJ2-6	TRBV30	.	.	CAWSVIYSGANVLTF	TGTGCCTGGAGTGTAATCTACTCTGGGGCCAACGTCCTGACTTTC
TRBJ2-1	TRBV30	.	.	CAWTPTISYNEQFF	TGTGCCTGGACCCCGACCATCTCCTACAATGAGCAGTTCTTC
TRBJ1-1	TRBV7-9	.	.	CASRALEGGEAFF	TGTGCCAGCAGAGCTTTGGAGGGGGGTGAAGCTTTCTTT
TRBJ1-3	TRBV6-5	once	.	CASSYSLGPGNTIYF	TGTGCCAGCAGTTACTCCTTGGGTCCCGGAAACACCATATATTTT
TRBJ2-7	TRBV29-1	.	.	CSVDIGAEGYEQYF	TGCAGCGTTGATATAGGGGCGGAAGGCTACGAGCAGTACTTC
TRBJ2-4	TRBV27	.	TRBD2	CASSYGTSGRENIQYF	TGTGCCAGCAGTTATGGGACTAGCGGGAGGGAAAACATTCAGTACTTC
TRBJ2-7	TRBV30	.	.	CAWGRIPYEQYF	TGTGCCTGGGGACGGATACCATACGAGCAGTACTTC
TRBJ2-1	TRBV7-9	.	.	CASSLGGFGEQFF	TGTGCCAGCAGCTTAGGAGGCTTTGGTGAGCAGTTCTTC
TRBJ1-2	TRBV28	.	.	CASRDSPAGGGYTF	TGTGCCAGCAGGGACAGTCCGGCGGGAGGTGGCTACACCTTC
TRBJ2-1	TRBV6-4	.	.	CASSESPHNEQFF	TGTGCCAGCAGTGAAAGTCCCCACAATGAGCAGTTCTTC
TRBJ1-5	TRBV19	.	.	CASTLGAYSNQPQHF	TGTGCCAGCACCTTGGGAGCCTATAGCAATCAGCCCCAGCATTTT
TRBJ2-3	TRBV6-4	once	.	CASSDGQGGTDTQYF	TGTGCCAGCAGTGACGGCCAGGGGGGAACAGATACGCAGTATTTT
TRBJ2-2	TRBV28	once	.	CASRLMTEMNTGELFF	TGTGCCAGCAGGCTTATGACAGAGATGAACACCGGGGAGCTGTTTTTT
TRBJ2-1	TRBV30	few	.	CAWSVAGYEQFF	TGTGCCTGGAGTGTCGCGGGCTATGAGCAGTTCTTC
TRBJ2-7	TRBV12-3/TRBV12-4	.	TRBD2	CASTGSGRYEQYF	TGTGCCAGCACGGGGAGCGGGAGGTACGAGCAGTACTTC
TRBJ2-5	TRBV7-9	.	.	CASSLTAVTETQYF	TGTGCCAGCAGCTTAACGGCAGTGACCGAGACCCAGTACTTC
TRBJ2-2	TRBV30	.	.	CAWSGGGGGELFF	TGTGCCTGGAGTGGTGGTGGCGGCGGGGAGCTGTTTTTT
TRBJ2-2	TRBV4-3	.	.	CASSPKVANTGELFF	TGCGCCAGCAGCCCAAAGGTGGCGAACACCGGGGAGCTGTTTTTT
TRBJ2-7	TRBV29-1	.	.	CSVEEAYEQYF	TGCAGCGTTGAAGAAGCCTACGAGCAGTACTTC